The rows below give T cell receptor beta chains drawn from one sample of a study of blood T cells in healthy people across ages. One entry per CDR3 protein, called by TCRdb with MiXCR from the 5' RACE reads. In the table there are about 970,000 distinct CDR3 sequences, roughly 51% of which are singletons. The material sequenced was blood. These receptors were taken from a woman aged 55-70 years in good health. Each CDR3 is given without its conserved first and last residue.

TRBV5-8,ASSLGTSATREQY
TRBV5-6,ASSLRRDNFYNEQF
TRBV5-1,ASSNGPSSYEQY
TRBV11-2,ASSLEFGRPLFNEQF
TRBV28,ASRPTLLAGVYNEQF
TRBV29-1,SVSGTSGSLGTDTQY
TRBV28,ASNNRRDIPYEQY
TRBV15,ATSLAGDTQY
TRBV20-1,SATDSHSYNEQF
TRBV7-2,ASSDIQGLSYEQY
TRBV7-4,ASSSGNPYEQY
TRBV7-3,ASSSAPVGTGGANVLT
TRBV4-1,ASSPDGNIQY
TRBV7-2,ASRAGTPLSTDTQY
TRBV6-2/TRBV6-3,ASSYSFTGELF
TRBV6-6,ASSYWAGQTQY
TRBV6-5,ASSYSGDGFYGYT
TRBV3-1,ASSQNLAGALYEQY
TRBV10-3,ATSSNAGTGNTGELF
TRBV5-1,ASGWGGTGGNTEAF
TRBV5-1,ASSSPRGQETQY
TRBV7-2,ASSLETGGGANVLT
TRBV20-1,SASWTAYSNQPQH
TRBV15,ATSRDRGREQDTQY
TRBV6-2/TRBV6-3,ASSYSVGSGYNEQF
TRBV7-9,ASSPKTSGRAGETQY
TRBV2,ASSERKGFYT
TRBV20-1,SASQRTGEKLF
TRBV29-1,RVVGDRGTYNEQF
TRBV6-2/TRBV6-3,ATMEYERY
TRBV5-1,VSSLDGGAAYEQY
TRBV4-1,ASSKNGQGQETQY
TRBV20-1,SARDTSGGKFSYEQY
TRBV7-6,ASSWLAGESSYEQY
TRBV27,ASSSMGTGHQPQH
TRBV20-1,SATSVYNEQF
TRBV18,ASSRNLGLAETQY
TRBV5-1,ASRPGASGTHEQY
TRBV7-3,ASSYGLAGGKDTQY
TRBV20-1,SARWDSDEQY
TRBV29-1,SVEGQGTDYGYT
TRBV3-1,ASSQGLVASYEQY
TRBV28,ASSPTGSGSFEQF
TRBV6-1,ASSESAGTFYEQY
TRBV6-5,ASSFTSEHLNEQF
TRBV24-1,ATSDSWSSYNEQF
TRBV29-1,SVGRTDTQY
TRBV4-1,ASSQDPMGQGTHGYT
TRBV11-3,ASSLGATGADTQY
TRBV7-9,ASSSDGLVNTEAF
TRBV9,ASSVGGQRDNEQF
TRBV6-1,ASSEAPQSYEQY
TRBV6-5,ASSYSFVGTDTQY
TRBV2,ASRDGTGGGDTQY